The 2 T cell receptor beta chains reported below all come from one sample, sequenced in a study of CD8 T cells in ankylosing spondylitis. Findings and limits, study-wide: Several highly homologous variants made up a TCR beta motif, and this motif appeared characteristic of ankylosing spondylitis blood.

TCRdb reprocessed the 5' RACE reads via MiXCR and lists one record per CDR3 protein. Among 400,000 to 450,000 distinct CDR3 sequences listed, about 15% were seen once. For these TCRs, the target antigens are not known. The sample taken for sequencing was blood, either unsorted or a sorted T cell fraction (not recorded which). Receptors originate from a male donor with ankylosing spondylitis.

The V and J genes are TRBV20-1 and TRBJ1-2; 8 bases match TRBD1. Germline assignment: CDR1 DFQATT and CDR2 SNEGSKA (reference sequence). CDR3 length: 14 residues. Losses at the gene ends were 3 bases for V and 4 bases for J; bases not matched to a gene: 7. The CDR3 region has the DNA TGCAGTGCTAGCCCCAGACAGGGGACCTATGGCTACACCTTC. Protein product: CSASPRQGTYGYTF.

The chain couples TRBV20-1 to TRBJ2-5; D not resolved. Trimming removed 6 bases from V and 1 base from J, with 12 bases in between. The V gene's germline CDR1 is DFQATT and CDR2 SNEGSKA (reference sequence). CDR3 length equals 13 residues. The CDR3 loop is CSAPYPIQETQYF. Here the CDR3 DNA reads TGCAGTGCACCCTACCCAATCCAAGAGACCCAGTACTTC.